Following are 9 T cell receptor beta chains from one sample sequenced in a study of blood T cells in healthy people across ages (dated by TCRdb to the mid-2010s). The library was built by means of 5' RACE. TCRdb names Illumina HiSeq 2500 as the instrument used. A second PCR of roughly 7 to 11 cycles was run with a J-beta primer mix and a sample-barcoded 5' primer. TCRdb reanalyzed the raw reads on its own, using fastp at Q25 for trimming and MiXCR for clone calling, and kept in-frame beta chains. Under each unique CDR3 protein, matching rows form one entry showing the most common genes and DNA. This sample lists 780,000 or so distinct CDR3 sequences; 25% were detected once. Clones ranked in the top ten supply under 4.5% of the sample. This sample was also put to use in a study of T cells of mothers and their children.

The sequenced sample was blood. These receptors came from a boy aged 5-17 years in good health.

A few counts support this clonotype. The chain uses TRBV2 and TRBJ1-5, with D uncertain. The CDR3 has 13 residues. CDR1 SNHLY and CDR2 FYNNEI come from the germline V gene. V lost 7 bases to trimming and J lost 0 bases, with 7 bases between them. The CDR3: CASNLDSNQPQHF. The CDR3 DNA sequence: TGTGCCAGCAACCTCGATAGCAATCAGCCCCAGCATTTT.

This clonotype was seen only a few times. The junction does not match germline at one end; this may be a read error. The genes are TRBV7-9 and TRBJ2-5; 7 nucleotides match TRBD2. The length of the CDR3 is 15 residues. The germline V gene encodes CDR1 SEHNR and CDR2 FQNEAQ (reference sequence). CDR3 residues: CASGLGLVDTETQYF. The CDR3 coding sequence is TGTGCCAGCGGCTTAGGACTAGTTGATACGGAGACCCAGTACTTC.

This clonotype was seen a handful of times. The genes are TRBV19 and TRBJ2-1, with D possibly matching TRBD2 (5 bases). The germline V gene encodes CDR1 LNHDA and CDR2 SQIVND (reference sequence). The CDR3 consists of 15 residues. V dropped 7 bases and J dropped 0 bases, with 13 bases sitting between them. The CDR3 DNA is TGTGCCAGTACCTATAGCGAGAGCTCCTACAATGAGCAGTTCTTC. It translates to CASTYSESSYNEQFF.

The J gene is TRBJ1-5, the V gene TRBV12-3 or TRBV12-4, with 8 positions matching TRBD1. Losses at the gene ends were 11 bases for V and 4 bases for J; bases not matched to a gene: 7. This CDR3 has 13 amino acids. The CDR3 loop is CALDRDGNQPQHF. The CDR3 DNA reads TGTGCCCTGGACAGGGATGGGAATCAGCCCCAGCATTTT.

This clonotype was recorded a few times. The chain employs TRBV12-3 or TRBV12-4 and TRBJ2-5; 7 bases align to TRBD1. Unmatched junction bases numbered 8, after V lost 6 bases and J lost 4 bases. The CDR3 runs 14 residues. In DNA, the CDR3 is TGTGCCAGCAGCCACCGACAGGGTGGAGAGACCCAGTACTTC. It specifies CASSHRQGGETQYF.

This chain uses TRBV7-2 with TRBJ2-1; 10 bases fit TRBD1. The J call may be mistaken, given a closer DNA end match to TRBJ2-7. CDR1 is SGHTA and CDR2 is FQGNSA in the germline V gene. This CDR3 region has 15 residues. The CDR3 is CASSLGGTGEYEQYF. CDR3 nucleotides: TGTGCCAGCAGCTTAGGGGGGACAGGGGAATACGAGCAGTACTTC.

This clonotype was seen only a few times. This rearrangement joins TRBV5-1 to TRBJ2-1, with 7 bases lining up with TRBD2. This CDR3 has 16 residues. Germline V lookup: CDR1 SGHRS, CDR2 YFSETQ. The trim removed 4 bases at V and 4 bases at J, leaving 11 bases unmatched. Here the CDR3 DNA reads TGCGCCAGCAGCCCCGGGTGGGAGGGCCCGTACAATGAGCAGTTCTTC. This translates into CASSPGWEGPYNEQFF.

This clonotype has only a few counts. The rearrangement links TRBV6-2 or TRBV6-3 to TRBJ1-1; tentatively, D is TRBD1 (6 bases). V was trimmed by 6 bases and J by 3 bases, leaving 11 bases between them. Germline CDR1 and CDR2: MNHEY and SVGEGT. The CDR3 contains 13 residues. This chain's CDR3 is CASRDGGHTEAFF. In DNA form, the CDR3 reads TGTGCCAGCAGGGACGGGGGCCACACTGAAGCTTTCTTT.

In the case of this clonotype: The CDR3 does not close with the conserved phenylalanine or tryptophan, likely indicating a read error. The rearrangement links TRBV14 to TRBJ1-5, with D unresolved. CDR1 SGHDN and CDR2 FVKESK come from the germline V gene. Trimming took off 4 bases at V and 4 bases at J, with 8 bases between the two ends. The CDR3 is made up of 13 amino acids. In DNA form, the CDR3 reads TGTGCCAGCAGCCTTGGGGTAAATCAGCCCCAGCATTTA. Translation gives CASSLGVNQPQHL.